The 9 T cell receptor beta chains below come from one sample, sequenced in a study of blood T cell repertoires in COVID-19. Here immunoSEQ multiplex PCR was the method, and the copy in TCRdb shows in-frame clones only, minus some. The sample lists 100,000 to 150,000 clones; over 60% were seen once. Sequencing was carried out using peripheral blood. Source of these receptors: a woman between 65 and 79 years old with acute or convalescent COVID-19.

Only a few counts were recorded for this clone. V is TRBV27 and J is TRBJ1-2; D is unresolved. Germline assignment: CDR1 MNHEY and CDR2 SMNVEV (reference sequence). The CDR3 loop spans 15 amino acids. Trimming removed 0 bases from V and 3 bases from J, with 11 bases in between. The CDR3 here is CASSLSARLYYGYTF. The DNA of the CDR3 is TGTGCCAGCAGTTTATCGGCCAGGCTCTACTATGGCTACACCTTC.

The CDR3 region is CASSKQGGREKLFF. The CDR3 coding sequence is TGTGCCAGCAGCAAACAGGGGGGCCGTGAAAAACTGTTTTTT. This rearrangement joins TRBV21-1 to TRBJ1-4; the table's D gene call, TRBD1, was not cross checked with the DNA. TRBV21-1 is flagged as a pseudogene. This CDR3 has 14 residues.

The chain combines TRBV5-6 with TRBJ1-1; unclear D gene. The CDR3 is 11 residues long. Germline assignment: CDR1 SGHDT and CDR2 YYEEEE. The V gene lost 4 bases and the J gene lost 5 bases, with 6 bases spanning the gap. CDR3 in DNA: TGTGCCAGCAGCCGGAGAACTGAAGCTTTCTTT. Protein sequence: CASSRRTEAFF. Combining the CDR3 with reference TRBV5-6 and TRBJ1-1 gives the whole variable domain DAGVTQSPTHLIKTRGQQVTLRCSPKSGHDTVSWYQQALGQGPQFIFQYYEEEERQRGNFPDRFSGHQFPNYSSELNVNALLLGDSALYLCASSRRTEAFFGQGTRLTVV.

V is TRBV18 and J is TRBJ1-1; tentative D call: TRBD1 (5 bases). The CDR3 length is 16 residues. Germline V gene lookup returns CDR1 KGHSH and CDR2 LQKENI. V lost 1 base and J 1 base, leaving 13 bases between the germline ends. CDR3 nucleotide sequence: TGTGCCAGCTCACCACAAGGGGTAGACGGGAACACTGAAGCTTTCTTT. Residues: CASSPQGVDGNTEAFF.

For this clone: This clone may be a read error of a much larger clone one base away. This same CDR3 is encoded by further DNA sequences in the sample. The chain joins TRBV7-6 to TRBJ2-2; perhaps TRBD1 as D (6 bases). Germline V gene sequence: CDR1 SGHVS, CDR2 FNYEAQ. The CDR3 runs 16 residues. V lost 1 base and J 1 base, leaving 10 bases between the germline ends. DNA of the CDR3: TGTGCCAGCAGCTTAGGCCTGACAGGGAACACCGGGGAGCTGTTTTTT. Its translation: CASSLGLTGNTGELFF.

This chain joins TRBV24-1 and TRBJ1-2, with no clear D. Trimming stripped 1 base from V and 6 bases from J, with 5 bases between. The CDR3 is made up of 12 amino acids. Germline V gene data show CDR1 as KGHDR and CDR2 as SFDVKD. CDR3 in amino acids: CATSDFNDGYTF. In DNA, the CDR3 is TGTGCCACCAGTGATTTTAATGATGGCTACACCTTC.

This clone was recorded a few times. V gene TRBV6-1 combines with J gene TRBJ1-2; perhaps TRBD1 as D (6 bases). The CDR3 consists of 15 residues. Germline CDR1 and CDR2: MNHNS and SASEGT. Trimming stripped 2 bases from V and 4 bases from J, with 14 bases between. For the CDR3, the DNA is TGTGCCAGCAGTGAACGCCCAGGGGCGGCCTATGGCTACACCTTC. This codes for CASSERPGAAYGYTF.

The rearrangement links TRBV18 to TRBJ2-2; D may be TRBD1 (6 bases). The germline CDR1 and CDR2 sequences are KGHSH and LQKENI. This CDR3 is built from 13 residues. V gave up 1 base and J gave up 6 bases, with 6 bases separating them. CDR3 amino acids: CASSPQGAGELFF. DNA for the CDR3: TGTGCCAGCTCACCACAGGGGGCCGGGGAGCTGTTTTTT.

The chain uses TRBV27 and TRBJ2-2; D gene unclear. Germline V gene lookup returns CDR1 MNHEY and CDR2 SMNVEV (reference sequence). This CDR3 is 16 amino acids long. Deletions cut 2 bases from V and 7 bases from J, with 17 bases between. This CDR3 is CASSLRGRPVGGELFF. DNA of the CDR3: TGTGCCAGCAGTTTACGAGGTCGACCCGTCGGCGGGGAGCTGTTTTTT.